The 14 T cell receptor beta chains reported below all come from one sample, sequenced in a study of blood T cell repertoires in COVID-19. Clones were sequenced by immunoSEQ multiplex PCR, and TCRdb holds only the in-frame ones, with some missing. The sample lists 150,000 to 200,000 clones, about 79% occurring once. The specimen sequenced was peripheral blood. Source of these receptors: a woman in her seventies with acute or convalescent COVID-19.

The rearrangement links TRBV7-9 to TRBJ2-1; TRBD2 matches 11 bases. The V gene's germline CDR1 is SEHNR and CDR2 FQNEAQ (reference sequence). CDR3 length: 14 residues. Unmatched junction bases numbered 1, after V lost 0 bases and J lost 9 bases. The CDR3 coding sequence is TGTGCCAGCAGCTTAGCTGGACTAGCGGGTGAGCAGTTCTTC. It specifies CASSLAGLAGEQFF.

This chain uses TRBV15 with TRBJ2-1; 8 bases map to TRBD2. The length of the CDR3 is 14 residues. V shed 5 bases, J shed 16 bases, and the junction held 16 bases outside the gene matches. Germline CDR1 LNHNV, CDR2 YYDKDF (reference sequence). CDR3 DNA sequence: TGTGCCACCAGCTCGCGAACTAGCGGACTTAGCCACTTCTTC. Translation: CATSSRTSGLSHFF.

The chain has TRBV6-5 and TRBJ1-2, with TRBD1 identical over 10 bases. J lost 3 bases, V lost 8 bases, and 3 bases had no gene match. Germline V CDR1 and CDR2: MNHEY, SVGAGI. The CDR3 consists of 13 residues. Here the CDR3 reads CASVGTGDYGYTF. The CDR3 nucleotides are TGTGCCAGCGTCGGGACAGGGGACTATGGCTACACCTTC.

This sequence joins TRBV5-1 and TRBJ1-4; tentatively, D is TRBD1 (5 bases). Germline values: CDR1 SGHRS, CDR2 YFSETQ. Trimming removed 4 bases at V and 1 base at J, with 14 bases between. The CDR3 is 16 amino acids. CDR3 protein: CASSVGGSRTNEKLFF. In DNA, the CDR3 is TGCGCCAGCAGCGTCGGGGGGTCGAGAACTAATGAAAAACTGTTTTTT.

This chain uses TRBV7-3 with TRBJ2-1; TRBD2 agrees at 8 bases. J gave up 7 bases and V 5 bases, and 4 bases lay outside the gene matches. CDR1 is SGHTA, CDR2 FQGTGA, per germline. The CDR3 length is 13 residues. CDR3 in amino acids: CASSTGGRNEQFF. The CDR3 region has the DNA TGTGCCAGCAGCACGGGAGGGAGGAATGAGCAGTTCTTC.

This clone has just one count. The chain employs TRBV7-9 and TRBJ2-3; a weak D match, TRBD2 (6 bases). The germline CDR1 and CDR2 sequences are SEHNR and FQNEAQ (reference sequence). This CDR3 is 14 amino acids long. V dropped 3 bases and J dropped 2 bases, with 9 bases sitting between them. This CDR3 is CASSFSGPTDTQYF. CDR3 nucleotide sequence: TGTGCCAGCAGCTTTAGCGGCCCCACAGATACGCAGTATTTT.

CDR3 protein: CASSHRSSNTGELFF. In DNA, the CDR3 is TGTGCCAGCAGCCACCGGAGTTCCAACACCGGGGAGCTGTTTTTT. J is TRBJ2-2 and V is TRBV11-1; D ambiguous. Germline V gene sequence: CDR1 SGHAT, CDR2 FQDESV (reference sequence). The V and J ends lost 5 bases and 2 bases respectively, with 12 bases between them. There are 15 residues in the CDR3.

The gene calls are TRBV7-3 and TRBJ2-1, with 7 bases aligning to TRBD2. The length of the CDR3 is 17 residues. The V gene end was trimmed by 11 bases and the J gene end by 4 bases; junction bases not matched to a gene: 20. Germline lookup yields CDR1 SGHTA and CDR2 FQGTGA. CDR3 in DNA: TGTGCCGGCAACCTCACTCAGGGAGGGCGCCTATACAATGAGCAGTTCTTC. Translation gives CAGNLTQGGRLYNEQFF.

J is TRBJ1-4 and V is TRBV3-1 (or the pseudogene TRBV3-2); possible D gene TRBD1, 5 bases. CDR3 length equals 13 residues. Trimming removed 1 base from V and 6 bases from J, with 6 bases in between. Germline assignment: CDR1 LGHDT and CDR2 YNNKEL (reference sequence). The CDR3 here is CASSQARDEKLFF. CDR3 sequence (DNA): TGTGCCAGCAGCCAAGCCAGGGATGAAAAACTGTTTTTT.

The genes are TRBV7-7 and TRBJ2-5; 8 positions agree with TRBD1. The CDR3 consists of 15 residues. Germline V gives CDR1 SSHAT, CDR2 FNYEAQ (reference sequence). Germline trimming cut 6 bases from V and 3 bases from J; bases unmatched to any gene: 9. The CDR3 DNA follows: TGTGCCAGCAGTATAGGGACAGGAGGAGAAGAGACCCAGTACTTC. Translation: CASSIGTGGEETQYF.

This chain uses TRBV2 with TRBJ1-3; D is unclear. The V gene's germline CDR1 is SNHLY and CDR2 FYNNEI. The CDR3 consists of 15 residues. V was trimmed by 8 bases and J by 3 bases, leaving 17 bases between them. CDR3 sequence reads: CASGRTRTSGNTIYF. In DNA, the CDR3 is TGTGCCAGCGGTAGGACCAGAACTAGTGGAAACACCATATATTTT.

This clone has a handful of counts. The CDR3 DNA reads TGCAGCGTTGAATATCCAGGGTCCGGCACCGGGGAGCTGTTTTTT. It translates to CSVEYPGSGTGELFF. The chain carries TRBV29-1 and TRBJ2-2; D possibly corresponds to TRBD1 (5 bases). CDR3 length: 15 amino acids. Germline V CDR1 and CDR2: SQVTM, ANQGSEA. V was cut by 2 bases and J by 4 bases, with 14 bases left in between.

This chain uses TRBV6-5 with TRBJ2-7, with TRBD1 as a possible D gene (6 bases). Per germline, CDR1 MNHEY and CDR2 SVGAGI. The V end lost 11 bases, the J end lost 3 bases, and 11 bases lay between the germline ends. The CDR3 contains 11 residues. This CDR3 is CAYRDLYEQYF. In DNA form, the CDR3 reads TGTGCCTACAGGGATCTCTACGAGCAGTACTTC.

This clone was observed a few times. In the same sample, other DNA sequences code for this CDR3. J is TRBJ2-5 and V is TRBV19; 8 positions match TRBD1. V trimming: 4 bases; J trimming: 3 bases; junction bases outside the gene matches: 1. This CDR3 is 13 amino acids long. Germline V gene data show CDR1 as LNHDA and CDR2 as SQIVND (reference sequence). The CDR3 loop reads CASSKDREETQYF. For the CDR3, the DNA is TGTGCCAGTAGTAAGGACAGGGAAGAGACCCAGTACTTC.